This TCR beta chain was identified in a study of CD8 T cells in Susac syndrome. CDR3 size: 13 residues. V lost 8 bases and J lost 2; bases outside the gene matches: 4. In germline, CDR1 is KGHSH, CDR2 LQKENI. CD8+ and CD4+ T cells from blood underwent TCR beta sequencing. Reverse transcription of about 0.5 to 1 ug RNA used random hexamers. Using its own MiXCR run on the immunoSEQ multiplex PCR reads, TCRdb lists one record per CDR3 protein. The sample lists around 170,000 distinct CDR3 sequences; 95% were seen once. The gene calls are TRBV18 and TRBJ2-7; 9 bases map to TRBD2. This TCR was recovered from a human donor with Susac syndrome. Sequenced input: CD8+ T cells from PBMCs. CDR3 DNA: TGTGCCAGCCATAGCGGGGGAGCCTACGAGCAGTACTTC. This codes for CASHSGGAYEQYF. The full variable domain, its missing parts supplied by reference TRBV18 and TRBJ2-7, is NAGVMQNPRHLVRRRGQEARLRCSPMKGHSHVYWYRQLPEEGLKFMVYLQKENIIDESGMPKERFSAEFPKEGPSILRIQQVVRGDSAAYFCASHSGGAYEQYFGPGTRLTVT.